The rows below give T cell receptor beta chains drawn from one sample of a study of shared clonotypes between healthy human individuals. The table came from immunoSEQ multiplex PCR; TCRdb's copy has only in-frame clones and leaves some out. The repertoire includes over a million clones, around 76% of them detected once, and 1.4% sits in the top ten. The sequenced sample was memory CD4+ T cells sorted from blood. Receptors originate from a young man in good health. CDR3s include the opening cysteine and the closing phenylalanine or tryptophan. The D gene is left open where the match is weak. Clone size, where shown, is once, few, many, or a class for clones that have expanded.

clone_size,v_call,d_call,j_call,cdr3_aa,cdr3_nt
once,TRBV19,TRBD1,TRBJ2-7,CASRPGQGLGEQYF,TGTGCCAGTAGACCGGGACAGGGCCTAGGCGAGCAGTACTTC
NA,TRBV12-5,NA,TRBJ2-5,CASGILPVGQTQYF,TGTGCTAGTGGGATACTTCCGGTGGGGCAGACCCAGTACTTC
many,TRBV6-1,NA,TRBJ1-1,CASSPSRGWKAFF,TGTGCCAGCAGTCCCTCTAGGGGCTGGAAAGCTTTCTTT
NA,TRBV7-9,NA,TRBJ2-2,CASSLAPGAGELFF,TGTGCCAGCAGCTTAGCGCCGGGAGCCGGGGAGCTGTTTTTT
NA,TRBV27,TRBD2,TRBJ2-1,CASSLRPPPSGYNEQFF,TGTGCCAGCAGTTTAAGGCCCCCGCCTAGCGGTTACAATGAGCAGTTCTTC
NA,TRBV30,NA,TRBJ2-5,CAWSVRLQETQYF,TGTGCCTGGAGTGTACGCCTTCAGGAGACCCAGTACTTC
many,TRBV7-2,TRBD2,TRBJ2-3,CASSLGSWAGGASTDTQYF,TGTGCCAGCAGCTTGGGGTCGTGGGCGGGGGGTGCTAGCACAGATACGCAGTATTTT
NA,TRBV2,TRBD2,TRBJ2-7,CASSLAGGPNEQYF,TGTGCCAGCAGTCTAGCGGGGGGGCCTAACGAGCAGTACTTC
NA,TRBV4-3,NA,TRBJ2-1,CASSQTSLNNEQFF,TGCGCCAGCAGCCAGACTTCCTTGAACAATGAGCAGTTCTTC
NA,TRBV6-6,TRBD2,TRBJ2-7,CASSPRGGDAAYEQYF,TGTGCCAGCAGCCCCCGGGGGGGCGACGCCGCCTACGAGCAGTACTTC
NA,TRBV11-2,TRBD2,TRBJ2-5,CSSQRGVRETQYF,TGTTCCAGCCAGCGGGGGGTCCGCGAGACCCAGTACTTC
NA,TRBV6-5,NA,TRBJ1-2,CASSLSGVRRYGYTF,TGTGCCAGCAGCCTCTCGGGAGTGCGGCGGTATGGCTACACCTTC
NA,TRBV7-9,NA,TRBJ1-4,CASNTGPEGKLFF,TGTGCCAGCAACACCGGGCCCGAAGGAAAACTGTTTTTT
NA,TRBV11-2,TRBD1,TRBJ1-1,CASSWTGVPEAFF,TGTGCCAGCAGCTGGACAGGGGTCCCTGAAGCTTTCTTT
many,TRBV19,NA,TRBJ1-2,CASSGQNYGYTF,TGTGCCAGTAGTGGACAAAACTATGGCTACACCTTC
NA,TRBV5-8,TRBD2,TRBJ2-3,CASNFKTSGNTDTQYF,TGTGCCAGCAACTTTAAAACTAGCGGGAACACAGATACGCAGTATTTT
NA,TRBV28,NA,TRBJ1-4,CASSWGAGNEKLFF,TGTGCCAGCAGTTGGGGGGCGGGAAATGAAAAACTGTTTTTT
few,TRBV6-6,TRBD1,TRBJ1-1,CASSSDRETEAFF,TGTGCCAGCAGCTCTGACAGGGAAACTGAAGCTTTCTTT
NA,TRBV7-2,NA,TRBJ2-5,CASNTGGGRVETQYF,TGTGCCAGCAACACGGGAGGGGGCAGGGTCGAGACCCAGTACTTC
few,TRBV5-1,TRBD1,TRBJ1-6,CASSFGQEGSPLHF,TGCGCCAGCAGCTTCGGACAGGAGGGATCACCCCTCCACTTT
NA,TRBV27,TRBD1,TRBJ2-7,CASSRGDRDHEQYF,TGTGCCAGCAGTCGCGGCGACAGGGACCACGAGCAGTACTTC
NA,TRBV28,TRBD1,TRBJ2-5,CASRDRGGTQYF,TGTGCCAGCAGAGACAGGGGTGGGACCCAGTACTTC